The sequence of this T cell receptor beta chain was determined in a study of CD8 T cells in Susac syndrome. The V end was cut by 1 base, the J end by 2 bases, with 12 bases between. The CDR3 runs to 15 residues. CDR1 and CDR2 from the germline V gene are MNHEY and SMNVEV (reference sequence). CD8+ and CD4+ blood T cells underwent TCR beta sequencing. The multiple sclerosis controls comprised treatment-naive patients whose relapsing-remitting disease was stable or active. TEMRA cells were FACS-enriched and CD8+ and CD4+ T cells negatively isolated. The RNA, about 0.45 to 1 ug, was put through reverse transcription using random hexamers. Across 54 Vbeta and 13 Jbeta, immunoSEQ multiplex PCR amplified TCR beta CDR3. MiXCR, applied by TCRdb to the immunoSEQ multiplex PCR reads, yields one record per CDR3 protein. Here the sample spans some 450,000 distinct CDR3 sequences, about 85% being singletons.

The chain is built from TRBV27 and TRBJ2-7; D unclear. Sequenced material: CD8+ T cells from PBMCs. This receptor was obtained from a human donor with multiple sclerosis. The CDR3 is CASSLYADTTYEQYF. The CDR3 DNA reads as TGTGCCAGCAGTTTATATGCCGACACCACCTACGAGCAGTACTTC.